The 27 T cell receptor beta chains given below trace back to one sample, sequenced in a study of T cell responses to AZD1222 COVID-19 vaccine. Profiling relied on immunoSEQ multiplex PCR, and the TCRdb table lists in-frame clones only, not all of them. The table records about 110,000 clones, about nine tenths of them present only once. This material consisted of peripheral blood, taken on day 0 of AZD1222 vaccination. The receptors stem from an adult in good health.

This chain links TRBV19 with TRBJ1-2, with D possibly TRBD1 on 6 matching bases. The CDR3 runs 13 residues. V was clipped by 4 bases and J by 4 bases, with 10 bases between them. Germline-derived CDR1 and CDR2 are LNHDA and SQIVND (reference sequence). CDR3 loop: CASSSRDIYGYTF. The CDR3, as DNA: TGTGCCAGTAGTAGCCGGGACATCTATGGCTACACCTTC.

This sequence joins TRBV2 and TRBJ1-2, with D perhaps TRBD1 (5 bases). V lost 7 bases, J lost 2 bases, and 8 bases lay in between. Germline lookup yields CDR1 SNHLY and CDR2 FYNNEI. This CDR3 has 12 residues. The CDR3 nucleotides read TGTGCCAGCATTGCAGGGAACTATGGCTACACCTTC. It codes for CASIAGNYGYTF.

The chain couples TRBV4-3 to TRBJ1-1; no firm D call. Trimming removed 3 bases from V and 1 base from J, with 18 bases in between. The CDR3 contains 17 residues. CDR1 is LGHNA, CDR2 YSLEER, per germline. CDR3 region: CASSQTRKREGNTEAFF. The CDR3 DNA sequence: TGCGCCAGCAGCCAGACCCGGAAAAGGGAGGGGAACACTGAAGCTTTCTTT.

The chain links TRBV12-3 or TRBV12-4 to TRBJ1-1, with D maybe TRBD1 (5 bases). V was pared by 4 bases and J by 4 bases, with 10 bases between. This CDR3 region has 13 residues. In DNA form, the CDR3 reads TGTGCCAGCAGTTGGGGGGAGGTCACTGAAGCTTTCTTT. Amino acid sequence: CASSWGEVTEAFF.

CDR3 sequence (DNA): TGTGCCAGCAGCAGGACAGTTAGCAATCAGCCCCAGCATTTT. Translating it yields CASSRTVSNQPQHF. The chain couples TRBV9 to TRBJ1-5; maybe TRBD1 (6 bases). Between the trimmed V and J ends, which lost 4 bases and 0 bases, there was a span of 8 bases. Germline V gene data show CDR1 as SGDLS and CDR2 as YYNGEE. The CDR3 loop spans 14 amino acids.

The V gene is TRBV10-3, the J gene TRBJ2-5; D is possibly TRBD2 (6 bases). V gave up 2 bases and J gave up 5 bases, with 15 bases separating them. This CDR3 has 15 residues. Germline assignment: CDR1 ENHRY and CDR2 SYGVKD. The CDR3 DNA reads TGTGCCATCAGTGAGATAGAGCGGGTGGGGGAGACCCAGTACTTC. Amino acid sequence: CAISEIERVGETQYF.

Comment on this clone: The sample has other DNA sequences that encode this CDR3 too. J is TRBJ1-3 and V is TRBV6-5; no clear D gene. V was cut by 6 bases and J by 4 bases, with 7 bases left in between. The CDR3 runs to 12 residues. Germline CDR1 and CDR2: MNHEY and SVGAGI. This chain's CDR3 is CASSPSGNTIYF. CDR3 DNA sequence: TGTGCCAGCAGCCCCAGCGGAAACACCATATATTTT.

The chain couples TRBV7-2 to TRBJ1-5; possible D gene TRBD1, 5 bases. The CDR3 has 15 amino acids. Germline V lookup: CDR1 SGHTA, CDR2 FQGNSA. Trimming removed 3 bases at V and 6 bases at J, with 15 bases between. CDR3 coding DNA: TGTGCCAGCAGCTTGGGGGACCTCTGGGGTCAGCCCCAGCATTTT. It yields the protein CASSLGDLWGQPQHF.

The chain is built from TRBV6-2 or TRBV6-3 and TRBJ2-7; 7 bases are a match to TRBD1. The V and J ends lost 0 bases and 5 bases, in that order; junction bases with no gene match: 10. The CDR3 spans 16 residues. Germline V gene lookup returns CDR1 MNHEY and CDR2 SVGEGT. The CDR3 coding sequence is TGTGCCAGCAGTTACTCGGGACAGATAACAAGTCACGAGCAGTACTTC. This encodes CASSYSGQITSHEQYF.

The CDR3 DNA reads as TGTGCCAGCAGTTCAGAAGTATCCAATCAGCCCCAGCATTTT. This translates into CASSSEVSNQPQHF. The V gene is TRBV6-5, the J gene TRBJ1-5, with D uncertain. Deletions cut 4 bases from V and 3 bases from J, with 10 bases between. The CDR3 is 14 residues long. CDR1 and CDR2 from the germline V gene are MNHEY and SVGAGI.

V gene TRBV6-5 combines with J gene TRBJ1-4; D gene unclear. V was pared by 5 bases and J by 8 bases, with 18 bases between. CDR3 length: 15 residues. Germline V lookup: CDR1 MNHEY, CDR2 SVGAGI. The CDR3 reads CASSNPEDGEEKLFF. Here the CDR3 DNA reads TGTGCCAGCAGTAACCCAGAGGATGGGGAGGAAAAACTGTTTTTT.

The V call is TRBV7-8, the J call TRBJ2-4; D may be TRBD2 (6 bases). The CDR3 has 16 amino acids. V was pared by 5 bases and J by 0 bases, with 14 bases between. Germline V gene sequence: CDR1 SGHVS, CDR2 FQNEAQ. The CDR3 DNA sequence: TGTGCCAGCAGCACCCAGGGAGGACTAGCCAAAAACATTCAGTACTTC. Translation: CASSTQGGLAKNIQYF.

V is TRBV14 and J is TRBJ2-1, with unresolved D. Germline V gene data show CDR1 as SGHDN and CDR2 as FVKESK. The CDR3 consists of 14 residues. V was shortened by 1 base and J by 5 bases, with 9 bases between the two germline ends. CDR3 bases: TGTGCCAGCAGCCAAGCCTGGATGGACAATGAGCAGTTCTTC. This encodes CASSQAWMDNEQFF.

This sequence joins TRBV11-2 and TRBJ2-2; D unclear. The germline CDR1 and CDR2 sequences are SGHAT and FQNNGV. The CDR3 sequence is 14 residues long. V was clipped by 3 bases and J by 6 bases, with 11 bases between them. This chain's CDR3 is CASSFVEISGELFF. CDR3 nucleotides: TGTGCCAGCAGCTTCGTCGAAATTTCCGGGGAGCTGTTTTTT.

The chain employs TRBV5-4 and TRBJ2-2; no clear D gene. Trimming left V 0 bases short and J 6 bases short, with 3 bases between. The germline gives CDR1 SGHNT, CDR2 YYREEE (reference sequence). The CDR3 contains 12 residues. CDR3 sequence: CASSLDAGELFF. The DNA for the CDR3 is TGTGCCAGCAGCTTGGATGCCGGGGAGCTGTTTTTT.

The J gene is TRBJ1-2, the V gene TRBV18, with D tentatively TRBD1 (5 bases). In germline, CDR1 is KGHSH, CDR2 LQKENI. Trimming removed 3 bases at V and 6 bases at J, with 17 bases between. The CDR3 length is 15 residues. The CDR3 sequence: CASSPAGTPLDGYTF. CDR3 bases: TGTGCCAGCTCACCGGCCGGGACCCCCCTAGATGGCTACACCTTC.

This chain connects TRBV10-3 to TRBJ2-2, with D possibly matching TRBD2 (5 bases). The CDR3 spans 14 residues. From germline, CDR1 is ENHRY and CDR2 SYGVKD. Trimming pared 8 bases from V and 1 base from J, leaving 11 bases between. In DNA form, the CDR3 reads TGTGCCATCGCAGTCCGGGAGAACACCGGGGAGCTGTTTTTT. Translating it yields CAIAVRENTGELFF.

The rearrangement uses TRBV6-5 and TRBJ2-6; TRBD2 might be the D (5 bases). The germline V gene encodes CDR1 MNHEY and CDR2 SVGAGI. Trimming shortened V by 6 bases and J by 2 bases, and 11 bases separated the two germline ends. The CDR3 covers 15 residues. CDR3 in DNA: TGTGCCAGCAGAACAGCCGGGGCTGGGGCCAACGTCCTGACTTTC. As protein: CASRTAGAGANVLTF.

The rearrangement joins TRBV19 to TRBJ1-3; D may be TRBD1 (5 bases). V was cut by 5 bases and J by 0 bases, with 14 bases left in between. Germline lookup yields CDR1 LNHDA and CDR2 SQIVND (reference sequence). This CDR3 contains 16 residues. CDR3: CASSGNSQVSGNTIYF. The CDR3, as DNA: TGTGCCAGTAGTGGGAATTCACAGGTCTCTGGAAACACCATATATTTT.

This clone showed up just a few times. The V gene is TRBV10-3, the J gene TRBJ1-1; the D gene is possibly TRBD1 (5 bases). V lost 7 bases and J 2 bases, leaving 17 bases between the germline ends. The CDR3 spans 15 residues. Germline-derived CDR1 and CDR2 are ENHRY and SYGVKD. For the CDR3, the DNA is TGTGCCATCATTCCCGACCGGGACCCAAACACTGAAGCTTTCTTT. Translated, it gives CAIIPDRDPNTEAFF.

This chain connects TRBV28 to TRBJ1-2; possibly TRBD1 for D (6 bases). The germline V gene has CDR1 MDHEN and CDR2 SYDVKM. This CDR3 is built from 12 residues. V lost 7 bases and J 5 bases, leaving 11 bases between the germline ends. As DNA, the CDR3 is TGTGCCAGCAACACAGGGCAATATGGCTACACCTTC. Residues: CASNTGQYGYTF.

CDR3 DNA sequence: TGTGCCAGCAGCTCAGTCTTACGACACGGAACACTCAATCAGCCCCAGCATTTT. Its translation: CASSSVLRHGTLNQPQHF. The V and J genes are TRBV5-6 and TRBJ1-5; no definite D call. Between the trimmed V and J ends, which lost 3 bases and 3 bases, there was a span of 22 bases. CDR1 SGHDT and CDR2 YYEEEE come from the germline V gene. The CDR3 has 18 amino acids.

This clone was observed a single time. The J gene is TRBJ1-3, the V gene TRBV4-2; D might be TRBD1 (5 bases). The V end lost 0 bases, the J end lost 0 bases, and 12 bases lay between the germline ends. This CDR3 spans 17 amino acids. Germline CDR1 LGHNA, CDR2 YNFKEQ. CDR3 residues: CASSQEREGSSGNTIYF. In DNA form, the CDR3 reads TGTGCCAGCAGCCAAGAAAGAGAGGGGAGCTCTGGAAACACCATATATTTT.

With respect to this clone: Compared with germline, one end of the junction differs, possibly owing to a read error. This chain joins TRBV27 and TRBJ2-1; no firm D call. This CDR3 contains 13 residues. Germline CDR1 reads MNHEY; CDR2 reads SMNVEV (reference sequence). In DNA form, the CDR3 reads TGTGCCAGCAATTTAAAAGGTATTGGTGAGCAGTTCTTC. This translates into CASNLKGIGEQFF.

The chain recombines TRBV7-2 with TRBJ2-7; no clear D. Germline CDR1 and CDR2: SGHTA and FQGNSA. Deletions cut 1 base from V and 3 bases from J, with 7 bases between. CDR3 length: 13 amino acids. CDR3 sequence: CASSLGNYYEQYF. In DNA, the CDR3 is TGTGCCAGCAGCTTAGGGAACTACTACGAGCAGTACTTC.

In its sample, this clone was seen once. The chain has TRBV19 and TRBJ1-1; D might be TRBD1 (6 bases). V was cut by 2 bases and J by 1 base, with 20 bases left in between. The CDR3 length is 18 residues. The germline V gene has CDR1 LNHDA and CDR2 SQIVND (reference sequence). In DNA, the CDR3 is TGTGCCAGTAGTATACGATTTAGGGGGGCGATCTGGAACACTGAAGCTTTCTTT. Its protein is CASSIRFRGAIWNTEAFF.

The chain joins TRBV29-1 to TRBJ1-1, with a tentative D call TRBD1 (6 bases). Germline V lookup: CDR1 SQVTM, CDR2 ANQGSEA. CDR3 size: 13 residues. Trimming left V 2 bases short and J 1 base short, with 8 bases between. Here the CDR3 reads CSVEKQGNTEAFF. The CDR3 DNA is TGCAGCGTTGAAAAACAGGGGAACACTGAAGCTTTCTTT. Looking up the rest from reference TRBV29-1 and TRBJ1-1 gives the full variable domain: SAVISQKPSRDICQRGTSLTIQCQVDSQVTMMFWYRQQPGQSLTLIATANQGSEATYESGFVIDKFPISRPNLTFSTLTVSNMSPEDSSIYLCSVEKQGNTEAFFGQGTRLTVV.